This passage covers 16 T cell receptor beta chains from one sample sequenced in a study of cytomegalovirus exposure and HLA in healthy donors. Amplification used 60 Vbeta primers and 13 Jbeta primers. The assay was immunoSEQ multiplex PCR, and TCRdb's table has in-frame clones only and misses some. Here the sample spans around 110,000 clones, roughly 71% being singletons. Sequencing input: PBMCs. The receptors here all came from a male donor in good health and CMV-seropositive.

CDR3 sequence reads: CASIDGQGNTEAFF. The CDR3 nucleotides read TGTGCCAGCATCGATGGACAGGGGAACACTGAAGCTTTCTTT. This sequence joins TRBV25-1 and TRBJ1-1; 8 bases agree with TRBD1. The CDR3 consists of 14 residues. Germline-derived CDR1 and CDR2 are MGHDK and SYGVNS. J gave up 1 base and V 7 bases, and 5 bases lay outside the gene matches. The full variable domain, in which reference TRBV25-1 and TRBJ1-1 provide the parts outside the CDR3, is EADIYQTPRYLVIGTGKKITLECSQTMGHDKMYWYQQDPGMELHLIHYSYGVNSTEKGDLSSESTVSRIRTEHFPLTLESARPSHTSQYLCASIDGQGNTEAFFGQGTRLTVV.

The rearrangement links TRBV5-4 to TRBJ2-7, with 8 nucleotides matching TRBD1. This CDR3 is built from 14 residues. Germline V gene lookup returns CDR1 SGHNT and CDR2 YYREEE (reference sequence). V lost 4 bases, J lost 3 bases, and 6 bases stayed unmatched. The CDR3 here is CASSPRQGNYEQYF. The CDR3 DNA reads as TGTGCCAGCAGCCCAAGACAGGGGAACTACGAGCAGTACTTC. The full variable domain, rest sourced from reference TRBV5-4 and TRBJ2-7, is ETGVTQSPTHLIKTRGQQVTLRCSSQSGHNTVSWYQQALGQGPQFIFQYYREEENGRGNFPPRFSGLQFPNYSSELNVNALELDDSALYLCASSPRQGNYEQYFGPGTRLTVT.

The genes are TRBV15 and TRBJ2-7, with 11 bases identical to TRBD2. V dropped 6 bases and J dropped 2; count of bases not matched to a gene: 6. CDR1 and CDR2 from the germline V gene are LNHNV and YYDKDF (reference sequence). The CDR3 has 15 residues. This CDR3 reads CATRDTSGRTYEQYF. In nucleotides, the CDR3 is TGTGCCACCAGGGATACTAGCGGGAGAACCTACGAGCAGTACTTC.

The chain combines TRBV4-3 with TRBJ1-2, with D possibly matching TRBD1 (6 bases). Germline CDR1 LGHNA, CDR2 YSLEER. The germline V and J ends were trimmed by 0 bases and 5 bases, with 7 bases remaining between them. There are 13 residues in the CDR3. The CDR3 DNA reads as TGCGCCAGCAGCCAAGAGGGGACATATGGCTACACCTTC. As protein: CASSQEGTYGYTF.

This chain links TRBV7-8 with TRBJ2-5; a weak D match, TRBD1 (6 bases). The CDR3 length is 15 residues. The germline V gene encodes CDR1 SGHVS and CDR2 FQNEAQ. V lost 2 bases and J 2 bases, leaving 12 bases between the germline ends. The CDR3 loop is CASSLPIQGQETQYF. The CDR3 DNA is TGTGCCAGCAGCTTACCCATACAGGGACAAGAGACCCAGTACTTC.

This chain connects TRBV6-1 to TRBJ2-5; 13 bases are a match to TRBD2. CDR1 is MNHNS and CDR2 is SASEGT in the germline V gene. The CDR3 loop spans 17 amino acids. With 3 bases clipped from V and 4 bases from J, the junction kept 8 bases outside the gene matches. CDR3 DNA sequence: TGTGCCAGCAGTGAGTCGGGACTAGCGGGGATGGGAGAGACCCAGTACTTC. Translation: CASSESGLAGMGETQYF.

Here the CDR3 reads CASSIGDRDTDTQYF. CDR3 nucleotide sequence: TGCGCCAGCAGCATCGGGGACAGGGACACAGATACGCAGTATTTT. The chain uses TRBV5-1 and TRBJ2-3; 9 nucleotides align to TRBD1. Germline-derived CDR1 and CDR2 are SGHRS and YFSETQ. CDR3 length: 15 amino acids. V shed 4 bases and J 2 bases; nucleotides not matched to a gene: 5.

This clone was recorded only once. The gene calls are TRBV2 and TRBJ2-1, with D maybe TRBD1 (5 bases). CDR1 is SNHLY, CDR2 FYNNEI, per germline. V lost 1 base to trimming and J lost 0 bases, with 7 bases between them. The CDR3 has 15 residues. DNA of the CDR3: TGTGCCAGCAGTGAAGGACAGAGCTCCTACAATGAGCAGTTCTTC. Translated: CASSEGQSSYNEQFF. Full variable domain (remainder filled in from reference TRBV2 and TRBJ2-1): EPEVTQTPSHQVTQMGQEVILRCVPISNHLYFYWYRQILGQKVEFLVSFYNNEISEKSEIFDDQFSVERPDGSNFTLKIRSTKLEDSAMYFCASSEGQSSYNEQFFGPGTRLTVL.

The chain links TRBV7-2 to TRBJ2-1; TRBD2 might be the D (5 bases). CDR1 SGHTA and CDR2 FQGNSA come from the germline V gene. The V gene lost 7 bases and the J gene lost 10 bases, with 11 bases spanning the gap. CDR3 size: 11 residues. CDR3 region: CASTNSAEQFF. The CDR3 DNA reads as TGTGCCAGCACCAATAGCGCCGAGCAGTTCTTC.

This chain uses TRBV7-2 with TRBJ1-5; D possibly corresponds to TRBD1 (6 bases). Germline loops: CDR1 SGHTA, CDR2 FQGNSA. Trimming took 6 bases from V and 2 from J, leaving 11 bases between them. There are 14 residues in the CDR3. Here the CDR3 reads CASRSGVGNQPQHF. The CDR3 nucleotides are TGTGCCAGCAGGTCAGGGGTGGGCAATCAGCCCCAGCATTTT.

The CDR3 loop reads CASSPRGGFYNEQFF. Here the CDR3 DNA reads TGTGCCAGCAGCCCGCGGGGGGGATTCTACAATGAGCAGTTCTTC. The chain carries TRBV5-6 and TRBJ2-1; 9 positions agree with TRBD2. This CDR3 comprises 15 residues. The V segment lost 4 bases and the J segment 3 bases; nucleotides outside the gene matches: 5. Germline CDR1 reads SGHDT; CDR2 reads YYEEEE.

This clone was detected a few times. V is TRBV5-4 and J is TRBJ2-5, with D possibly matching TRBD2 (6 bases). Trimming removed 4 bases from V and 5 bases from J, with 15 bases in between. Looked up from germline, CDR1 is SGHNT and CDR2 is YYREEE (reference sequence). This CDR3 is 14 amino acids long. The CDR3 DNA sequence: TGTGCCAGCAGCCTAAGTCCGGCGGGGGAGACCCAGTACTTC. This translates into CASSLSPAGETQYF.

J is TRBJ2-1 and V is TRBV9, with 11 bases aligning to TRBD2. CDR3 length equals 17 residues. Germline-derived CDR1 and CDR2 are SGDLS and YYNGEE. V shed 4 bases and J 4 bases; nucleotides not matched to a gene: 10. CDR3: CASSLGVGTSGYNEQFF. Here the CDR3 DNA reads TGTGCCAGCAGCCTAGGAGTGGGGACTAGCGGATACAATGAGCAGTTCTTC. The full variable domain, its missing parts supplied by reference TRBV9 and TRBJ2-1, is DSGVTQTPKHLITATGQRVTLRCSPRSGDLSVYWYQQSLDQGLQFLIQYYNGEERAKGNILERFSAQQFPDLHSELNLSSLELGDSALYFCASSLGVGTSGYNEQFFGPGTRLTVL.

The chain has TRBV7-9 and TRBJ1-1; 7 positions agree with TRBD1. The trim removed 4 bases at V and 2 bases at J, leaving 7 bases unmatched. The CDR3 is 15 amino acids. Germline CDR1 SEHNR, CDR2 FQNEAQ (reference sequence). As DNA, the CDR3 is TGTGCCAGCAGCTCTCCCGGGACAGTTAACACTGAAGCTTTCTTT. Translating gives CASSSPGTVNTEAFF.

For the CDR3, the DNA is TGTGCCAGCAGCTTGGGACTAGCGGGAATCTACGAGCAGTACTTC. Translating it yields CASSLGLAGIYEQYF. The chain links TRBV7-2 to TRBJ2-7, with 13 bases matching TRBD2. The CDR3 is 15 residues long. Germline V lookup: CDR1 SGHTA, CDR2 FQGNSA. The V gene end was trimmed by 3 bases and the J gene end by 3 bases; junction bases not matched to a gene: 2. The variable domain in full, completed from reference TRBV7-2 and TRBJ2-7, reads GAGVSQSPSNKVTEKGKDVELRCDPISGHTALYWYRQSLGQGLEFLIYFQGNSAPDKSGLPSDRFSAERTGGSVSTLTIQRTQQEDSAVYLCASSLGLAGIYEQYFGPGTRLTVT.

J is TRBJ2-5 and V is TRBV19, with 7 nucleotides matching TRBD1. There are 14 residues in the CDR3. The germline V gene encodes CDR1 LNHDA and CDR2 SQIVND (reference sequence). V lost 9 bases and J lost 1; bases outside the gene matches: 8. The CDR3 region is CASSRDSRQETQYF. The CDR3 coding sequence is TGTGCCAGCTCTCGGGACAGCCGCCAAGAGACCCAGTACTTC.